This is a list of T cell receptor beta chains from one sample in a study of shared clonotypes between healthy human individuals. Assay: immunoSEQ multiplex PCR; the TCRdb copy retains only in-frame clones and omits some. The sample holds around 650,000 clones; approximately 96% are singletons and the top ten take less than 0.13%. Sequencing was carried out using naive CD8+ T cells sorted from blood. Every receptor here comes from a woman aged 25 to 39 in good health. The CDR3 runs from the conserved cysteine through the conserved F or W. A D gene is named only where the DNA matches it firmly. The listing skips clone size in some rows; elsewhere it reads once, few, many or a size class.

CDR3aa,CDR3nt,j_gene,d_gene,len,v_gene,abundance
CASSSRLGTGELFF,TGTGCCAGCAGTTCACGCCTGGGGACCGGGGAGCTGTTTTTT,TRBJ2-2,.,14,TRBV28,.
CASSEDREIYGYTF,TGTGCCAGCAGTGAGGACAGGGAAATCTATGGCTACACCTTC,TRBJ1-2,TRBD1,14,TRBV6-1,.
CASGGGYGYTF,TGTGCCAGCGGGGGCGGCTATGGCTACACCTTC,TRBJ1-2,.,11,TRBV5-6,.
CASTYGPTAIDTEAFF,TGTGCCAGCACCTACGGGCCTACTGCCATAGACACTGAAGCTTTCTTT,TRBJ1-1,.,16,TRBV9,once
CASSQDTGQGAGQPQHF,TGCGCCAGCAGCCAAGATACGGGACAGGGGGCCGGGCAGCCCCAGCATTTT,TRBJ1-5,TRBD1,17,TRBV4-1,.
CASCQDNEKLFF,TGTGCCAGCTGTCAGGATAATGAAAAACTGTTTTTT,TRBJ1-4,.,12,TRBV7-9,few
CASSPLNTGELFF,TGTGCCAGCAGTCCTCTGAACACCGGGGAGCTGTTTTTT,TRBJ2-2,.,13,TRBV14,.
CASSLGWTSGDEQFF,TGTGCCAGCAGCTTAGGTTGGACTAGCGGGGATGAGCAGTTCTTC,TRBJ2-1,TRBD2,15,TRBV7-9,.
CASSPGRGVANEKLFF,TGTGCCAGCAGCCCCGGCAGGGGGGTCGCTAATGAAAAACTGTTTTTT,TRBJ1-4,TRBD1,16,TRBV11-3,.
CASSLEASVAQETQYF,TGTGCCAGCAGCTTAGAGGCTTCGGTAGCCCAAGAGACCCAGTACTTC,TRBJ2-5,.,16,TRBV5-6,once
CASSDSGGVGDTQYF,TGTGCCAGCAGTGACTCTGGCGGTGTAGGAGATACGCAGTATTTT,TRBJ2-3,.,15,TRBV6-4,.
CASSGAVGGSSTDTQYF,TGTGCCAGCAGCGGAGCGGTCGGGGGCAGTAGCACAGATACGCAGTATTTT,TRBJ2-3,.,17,TRBV2,.
CASSGNYEQYF,TGTGCCAGCAGCGGTAACTACGAGCAGTACTTC,TRBJ2-7,.,11,TRBV6-7,few
CASSPDRVFTEAFF,TGTGCCAGCAGTCCAGACAGGGTATTCACTGAAGCTTTCTTT,TRBJ1-1,TRBD1,14,TRBV28,.
CASSLPDRQETQYF,TGTGCCAGCAGTTTGCCAGACCGCCAAGAGACCCAGTACTTC,TRBJ2-5,.,14,TRBV28,once
CASSQAMGLNIQYF,TGTGCCAGCAGCCAGGCGATGGGGCTAAACATTCAGTACTTC,TRBJ2-4,.,14,TRBV11-2,.
CASSKPGLETQYF,TGTGCCAGCAGCAAACCAGGGTTGGAGACCCAGTACTTC,TRBJ2-5,.,13,TRBV7-9,.
CASSRRQGTKKVARQETQYF,TGTGCCAGCAGTCGGCGACAGGGAACAAAGAAGGTTGCTAGACAAGAGACCCAGTACTTC,TRBJ2-5,TRBD1,20,TRBV27,once
CASTRGDAGRADTQYF,TGTGCCAGCACCCGCGGAGACGCCGGGAGGGCAGATACGCAGTATTTT,TRBJ2-3,.,16,TRBV21-1,.
CASSVVSGAAQYF,TGTGCCAGCAGCGTAGTGAGCGGGGCTGCGCAGTACTTC,TRBJ2-5,TRBD2,13,TRBV9,.